This T cell receptor (beta chain) is drawn from a study of T-cell memory formation after mild COVID-19. Whole-study results and caveats: Whether second-wave clones peaking at day 37 were SARS-CoV-2 specific went unconfirmed. The main location of contracting CD4+ clones was CM and EM, and that of contracting CD8+ clones was EMRA.

Comment on this clonotype: Antigen: not known.

V was trimmed by 2 bases and J by 2 bases, leaving 8 bases between them. CDR1 SNHLY and CDR2 FYNNEI come from the germline V gene. The CDR3 spans 14 residues. TCRdb called the 5' RACE reads again in MiXCR, with one record for every CDR3 protein. The repertoire holds around 45,000 distinct CDR3 sequences, roughly 9% seen once, with about 12% in the top ten. The genes are TRBV2 and TRBJ2-3; D is perhaps TRBD1 (5 bases). Sequenced material: PBMCs or a T cell subset sorted from them (not recorded which). This receptor was taken from an adult woman who had mild COVID-19 (a few samples of this study predate the infection). Cell type and time point are not known. This CDR3 is CASSEQGITDTQYF. CDR3 in DNA: TGTGCCAGCAGTGAACAGGGAATCACAGATACGCAGTATTTT.